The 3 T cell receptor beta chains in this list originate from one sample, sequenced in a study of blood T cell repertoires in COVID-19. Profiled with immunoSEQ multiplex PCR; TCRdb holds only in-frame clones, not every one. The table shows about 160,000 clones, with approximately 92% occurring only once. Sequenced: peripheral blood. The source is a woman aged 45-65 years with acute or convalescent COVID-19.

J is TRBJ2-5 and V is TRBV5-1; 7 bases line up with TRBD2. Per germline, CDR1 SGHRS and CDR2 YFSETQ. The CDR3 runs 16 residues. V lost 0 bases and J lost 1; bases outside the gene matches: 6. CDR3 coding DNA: TGCGCCAGCAGCTTGGTCAGTCCGGGGGGCCAAGAGACCCAGTACTTC. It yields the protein CASSLVSPGGQETQYF. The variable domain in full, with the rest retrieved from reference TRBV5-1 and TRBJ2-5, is KAGVTQTPRYLIKTRGQQVTLSCSPISGHRSVSWYQQTPGQGLQFLFEYFSETQRNKGNFPGRFSGRQFSNSRSEMNVSTLELGDSALYLCASSLVSPGGQETQYFGPGTRLLVL.

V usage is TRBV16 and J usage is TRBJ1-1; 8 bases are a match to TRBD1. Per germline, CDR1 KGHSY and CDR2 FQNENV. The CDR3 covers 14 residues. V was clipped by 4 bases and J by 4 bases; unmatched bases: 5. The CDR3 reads CASSPLDRVTEAFF. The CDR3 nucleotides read TGTGCCAGCAGCCCGTTGGACAGGGTCACTGAAGCTTTCTTT.

In DNA, the CDR3 is TGTGCCAGCAGCCAAGCAAGGGGTGAAAAACTGTTTTTT. Protein sequence: CASSQARGEKLFF. The chain is built from TRBV4-2 and TRBJ1-4; tentatively, D is TRBD1 (5 bases). Trimming took off 1 base at V and 7 bases at J, with 7 bases between the two ends. CDR1 is LGHNA and CDR2 is YNFKEQ in the germline V gene. This CDR3 comprises 13 residues.